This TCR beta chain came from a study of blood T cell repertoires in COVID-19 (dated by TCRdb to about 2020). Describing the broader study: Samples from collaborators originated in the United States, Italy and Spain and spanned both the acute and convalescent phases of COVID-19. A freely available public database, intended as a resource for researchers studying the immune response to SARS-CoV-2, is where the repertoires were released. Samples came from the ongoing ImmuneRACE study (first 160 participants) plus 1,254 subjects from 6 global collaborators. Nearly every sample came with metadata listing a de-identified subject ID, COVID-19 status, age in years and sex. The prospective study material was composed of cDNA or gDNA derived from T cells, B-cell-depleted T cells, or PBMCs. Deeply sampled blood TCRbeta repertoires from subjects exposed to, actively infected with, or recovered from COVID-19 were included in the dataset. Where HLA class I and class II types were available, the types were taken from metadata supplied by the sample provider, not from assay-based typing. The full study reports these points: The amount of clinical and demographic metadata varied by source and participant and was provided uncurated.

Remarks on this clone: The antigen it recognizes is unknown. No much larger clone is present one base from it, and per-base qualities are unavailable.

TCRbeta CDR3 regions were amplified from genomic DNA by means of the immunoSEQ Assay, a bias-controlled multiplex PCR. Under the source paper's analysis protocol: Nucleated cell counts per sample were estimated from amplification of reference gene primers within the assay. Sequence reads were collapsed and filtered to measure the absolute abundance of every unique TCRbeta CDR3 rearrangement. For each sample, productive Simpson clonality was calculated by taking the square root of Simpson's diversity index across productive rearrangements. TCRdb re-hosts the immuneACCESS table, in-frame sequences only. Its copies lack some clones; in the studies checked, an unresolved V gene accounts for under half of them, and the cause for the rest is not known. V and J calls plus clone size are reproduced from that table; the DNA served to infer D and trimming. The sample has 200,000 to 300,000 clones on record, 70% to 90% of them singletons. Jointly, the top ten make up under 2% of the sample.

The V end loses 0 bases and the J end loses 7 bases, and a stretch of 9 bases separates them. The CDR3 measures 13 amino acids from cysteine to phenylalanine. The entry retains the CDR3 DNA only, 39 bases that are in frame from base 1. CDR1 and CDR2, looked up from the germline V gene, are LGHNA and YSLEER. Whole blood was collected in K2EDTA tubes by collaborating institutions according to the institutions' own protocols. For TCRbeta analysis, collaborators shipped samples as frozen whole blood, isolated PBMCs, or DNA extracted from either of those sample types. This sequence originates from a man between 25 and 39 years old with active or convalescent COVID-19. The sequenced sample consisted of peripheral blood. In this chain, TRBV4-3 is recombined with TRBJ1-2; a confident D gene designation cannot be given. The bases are TGCGCCAGCAGCCAAGATCACGGGTCTGGCTACACCTTC. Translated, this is CASSQDHGSGYTF.